The 19 T cell receptor beta chains below come from one sample, sequenced in a study of cytomegalovirus exposure and HLA in healthy donors. PCR was performed using 60 Vbeta and 13 Jbeta primers. TCRdb's table, derived via immunoSEQ multiplex PCR, lists solely in-frame clones and lacks some. The table lists approximately 150,000 clones, 60% to 85% of them singletons. The sequencing input was PBMCs. These receptors all come from a man between 35 and 55 years old in good health and CMV-seropositive.

This chain uses TRBV2 with TRBJ1-1; D possibly corresponds to TRBD1 (5 bases). This CDR3 comprises 13 residues. The germline V gene encodes CDR1 SNHLY and CDR2 FYNNEI. Trimming cost V 6 bases and J 1 base, with 9 bases left between them. Here the CDR3 reads CASRRTGNTEAFF. Written as DNA, the CDR3 is TGTGCCAGCAGACGTACAGGGAACACTGAAGCTTTCTTT.

This chain uses TRBV7-2 with TRBJ2-7; no definite D call. The germline V gene encodes CDR1 SGHTA and CDR2 FQGNSA. Trimming removed 3 bases at V and 2 bases at J, with 8 bases between. The CDR3 runs to 13 residues. The CDR3 DNA reads TGTGCCAGCAGCTTGGGCAGACCCTACGAGCAGTACTTC. Translated: CASSLGRPYEQYF. The full variable domain, completed using reference TRBV7-2 and TRBJ2-7, is GAGVSQSPSNKVTEKGKDVELRCDPISGHTALYWYRQSLGQGLEFLIYFQGNSAPDKSGLPSDRFSAERTGGSVSTLTIQRTQQEDSAVYLCASSLGRPYEQYFGPGTRLTVT.

V gene TRBV10-3 combines with J gene TRBJ2-1, with 11 nucleotides matching TRBD2. Trimming cost V 6 bases and J 6 bases; bases outside gene matches: 4. Germline CDR1 ENHRY, CDR2 SYGVKD. The CDR3 runs 14 residues. CDR3 sequence: CAIRSTSGTNEQFF. CDR3 sequence (DNA): TGTGCCATCAGATCGACTAGCGGGACCAATGAGCAGTTCTTC.

The chain combines TRBV19 with TRBJ2-2, with 14 bases matching TRBD2. With V trimmed by 3 bases and J by 7 bases, 4 bases remained unmatched. CDR3 length: 16 amino acids. CDR1 and CDR2 (germline): LNHDA, SQIVND (reference sequence). The CDR3 region has the DNA TGTGCCAGTAGTATGGCAGGACTAGCGGGAGGCGGGGAGCTGTTTTTT. Translation gives CASSMAGLAGGGELFF.

This clone occurred once. The sample carries other DNA sequences with the same CDR3. The chain carries TRBV5-1 and TRBJ2-5, with a possible D match to TRBD1 (6 bases). Trimming cost V 1 base and J 2 bases, with 9 bases left between them. CDR1 is SGHRS and CDR2 is YFSETQ in the germline V gene. The CDR3 covers 14 residues. CDR3 loop: CASSLQGGQETQYF. The CDR3 DNA reads as TGCGCCAGCAGCTTGCAAGGGGGTCAAGAGACCCAGTACTTC.

A single count supports this clone. The chain combines TRBV7-6 with TRBJ1-4; TRBD1 matches 10 bases. Trimming cost V 5 bases and J 4 bases; bases outside gene matches: 4. The CDR3 has 15 residues. Per germline, CDR1 SGHVS and CDR2 FNYEAQ. CDR3 region: CASSPGTGDNEKLFF. DNA for the CDR3: TGTGCCAGCAGCCCGGGGACAGGGGATAATGAAAAACTGTTTTTT.

CDR3 bases: TGTGCCAGCAGCTCGGGACTTGAAGAGACCCAGTACTTC. Translated: CASSSGLEETQYF. The chain recombines TRBV11-3 with TRBJ2-5; D may be TRBD2 (6 bases). CDR1 and CDR2 from the germline V gene are SGHNT and YENEEA. CDR3 size: 13 residues. V shed 4 bases and J shed 3 bases, with 9 bases lying between them.

V usage is TRBV7-2 and J usage is TRBJ2-5, with 9 bases matching TRBD2. V trimming: 4 bases; J trimming: 5 bases; junction bases outside the gene matches: 5. CDR1 is SGHTA and CDR2 is FQGNSA in the germline V gene. The CDR3 runs to 14 residues. CDR3 sequence reads: CASSSGLAWETQYF. In nucleotides, the CDR3 is TGTGCCAGCAGCTCGGGACTAGCCTGGGAGACCCAGTACTTC.

The V call is TRBV5-1, the J call TRBJ2-5, with unresolved D. The V end lost 0 bases, the J end lost 5 bases, and 8 bases lay between the germline ends. CDR3 size: 13 residues. CDR1 SGHRS and CDR2 YFSETQ come from the germline V gene. CDR3 amino acids: CASSLATRETQYF. The DNA of the CDR3 is TGCGCCAGCAGCTTGGCCACCCGGGAGACCCAGTACTTC.

This clone was detected only a few times. The CDR3 DNA sequence: TGTGCCACCAGCAGCGGGAGCGATCAGCCCCAGCATTTT. Translation: CATSSGSDQPQHF. The V call is TRBV15, the J call TRBJ1-5; the D is unclear. V was pared by 3 bases and J by 5 bases, with 8 bases between. From germline, CDR1 is LNHNV and CDR2 YYDKDF (reference sequence). The CDR3 is 13 amino acids. Complete variable domain (other parts from reference TRBV15 and TRBJ1-5): DAMVIQNPRYQVTQFGKPVTLSCSQTLNHNVMYWYQQKSSQAPKLLFHYYDKDFNNEADTPDNFQSRRPNTSFCFLDIRSPGLGDTAMYLCATSSGSDQPQHFGDGTRLSIL.

The genes are TRBV5-6 and TRBJ1-5; maybe TRBD1 (5 bases). CDR1 and CDR2 from the germline V gene are SGHDT and YYEEEE. Between the trimmed V and J ends, which lost 7 bases and 5 bases, there was a span of 13 bases. This CDR3 spans 13 amino acids. The CDR3 sequence is CASDSGSDQPQHF. CDR3 coding DNA: TGTGCCAGCGATTCAGGGTCTGATCAGCCCCAGCATTTT.

The gene calls are TRBV7-8 and TRBJ2-7; no clear D. This CDR3 comprises 13 residues. Between the trimmed V and J ends, which lost 1 base and 3 bases, there was a span of 7 bases. Germline CDR1 reads SGHVS; CDR2 reads FQNEAQ. Here the CDR3 DNA reads TGTGCCAGCAGCTTAGGCGGTTACTACGAGCAGTACTTC. Translation: CASSLGGYYEQYF.

V gene TRBV2 combines with J gene TRBJ1-2; D call uncertain. This CDR3 spans 11 amino acids. Trimming stripped 4 bases from V and 6 bases from J, with 6 bases between. CDR1 is SNHLY, CDR2 FYNNEI, per germline. Here the CDR3 DNA reads TGTGCCAGCAGTGTGAGGGATGGCTACACCTTC. This encodes CASSVRDGYTF. Combining the CDR3 with reference TRBV2 and TRBJ1-2 gives the whole variable domain EPEVTQTPSHQVTQMGQEVILRCVPISNHLYFYWYRQILGQKVEFLVSFYNNEISEKSEIFDDQFSVERPDGSNFTLKIRSTKLEDSAMYFCASSVRDGYTFGSGTRLTVV.

The chain joins TRBV5-6 to TRBJ2-1; D is possibly TRBD2 (5 bases). Germline V gives CDR1 SGHDT, CDR2 YYEEEE. Trimming stripped 1 base from V and 6 bases from J, with 8 bases between. The CDR3 consists of 13 residues. The CDR3 DNA reads TGTGCCAGCAGCTTGAGCGGCCCCAATGAGCAGTTCTTC. This encodes CASSLSGPNEQFF.

This clone was recorded a few times. The V call is TRBV5-1, the J call TRBJ2-2; 7 bases match TRBD2. J lost 8 bases, V lost 4 bases, and 5 bases had no gene match. This CDR3 has 13 amino acids. Germline lookup yields CDR1 SGHRS and CDR2 YFSETQ. The CDR3 coding sequence is TGCGCCAGCAGCCGGGGGGATCCGGGGGAGCTGTTTTTT. This translates into CASSRGDPGELFF. Full variable domain (missing parts from reference TRBV5-1 and TRBJ2-2): KAGVTQTPRYLIKTRGQQVTLSCSPISGHRSVSWYQQTPGQGLQFLFEYFSETQRNKGNFPGRFSGRQFSNSRSEMNVSTLELGDSALYLCASSRGDPGELFFGEGSRLTVL.

This rearrangement joins TRBV21-1 to TRBJ2-1; whether TRBD1, the table's D call, matches the DNA was not checked. TRBV21-1 represents a pseudogene. The CDR3 contains 9 residues. CDR3 region: CAIINEQFF. The CDR3 DNA reads as TGTGCCATCATCAATGAGCAGTTCTTC.

The chain uses TRBV6-6 and TRBJ2-1; 12 bases fit TRBD2. CDR1 and CDR2 (germline): MNHNY, SVGAGI (reference sequence). The CDR3 covers 14 residues. Trimming took 7 bases from V and 5 from J; bases not matched to a gene: 3. The CDR3 region is CASTTSGRNNEQFF. Written as DNA, the CDR3 is TGTGCCAGCACTACTAGCGGGAGGAACAATGAGCAGTTCTTC.

V usage is TRBV6-1 and J usage is TRBJ2-5, with D perhaps TRBD2 (5 bases). Per germline, CDR1 MNHNS and CDR2 SASEGT. This CDR3 contains 18 residues. The V end lost 2 bases, the J end lost 2 bases, and 21 bases lay between the germline ends. In DNA, the CDR3 is TGTGCCAGCAGTGAAAGGGAAAGGGCTAGCCGCCAACAAGAGACCCAGTACTTC. This sequence encodes CASSERERASRQQETQYF.

V usage is TRBV5-8 and J usage is TRBJ2-5, with 7 bases aligning to TRBD1. The trim removed 3 bases at V and 5 bases at J, leaving 7 bases unmatched. Germline CDR1 reads SGHTS; CDR2 reads YDEGEE. The CDR3 has 14 residues. The CDR3 loop reads CASSWNRGAETQYF. CDR3 in DNA: TGTGCCAGCAGCTGGAACAGGGGTGCCGAGACCCAGTACTTC.